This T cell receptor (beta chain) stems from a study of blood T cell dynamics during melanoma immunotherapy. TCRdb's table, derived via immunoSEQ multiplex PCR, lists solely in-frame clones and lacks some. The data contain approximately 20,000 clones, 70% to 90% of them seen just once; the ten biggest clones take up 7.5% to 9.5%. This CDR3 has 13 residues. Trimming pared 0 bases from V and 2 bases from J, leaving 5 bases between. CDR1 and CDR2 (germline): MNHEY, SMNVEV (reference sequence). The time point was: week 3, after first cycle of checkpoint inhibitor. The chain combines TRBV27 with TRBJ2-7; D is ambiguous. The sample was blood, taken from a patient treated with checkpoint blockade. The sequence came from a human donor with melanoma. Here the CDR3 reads CASSLSTPYEQYF. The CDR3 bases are TGTGCCAGCAGTTTATCTACCCCCTACGAGCAGTACTTC.